This TCR beta chain was recovered during a study of blood T cell repertoires in COVID-19. Assay used: immunoSEQ multiplex PCR; TCRdb lists only in-frame clones, some missing. The sample has 400,000 or so clones; about 87% are singletons. CDR1 is MNHEY and CDR2 is SMNVEV in the germline V gene (reference sequence). The CDR3 has 15 residues. V lost 2 bases to trimming and J lost 2 bases, with 10 bases between them. This clone was seen more than once but under ten times. Sample: PBMCs or T cells enriched from blood (not recorded which). This receptor was identified in a man aged 40-50 years in a cohort exposed to, infected with or recovered from COVID-19 (not recorded which). The J gene is TRBJ1-5, the V gene TRBV27; D call uncertain. The CDR3 DNA reads as TGTGCCAGCAGTTTAGCGGGGTGGCGCAATCAGCCCCAGCATTTT. Protein sequence: CASSLAGWRNQPQHF.